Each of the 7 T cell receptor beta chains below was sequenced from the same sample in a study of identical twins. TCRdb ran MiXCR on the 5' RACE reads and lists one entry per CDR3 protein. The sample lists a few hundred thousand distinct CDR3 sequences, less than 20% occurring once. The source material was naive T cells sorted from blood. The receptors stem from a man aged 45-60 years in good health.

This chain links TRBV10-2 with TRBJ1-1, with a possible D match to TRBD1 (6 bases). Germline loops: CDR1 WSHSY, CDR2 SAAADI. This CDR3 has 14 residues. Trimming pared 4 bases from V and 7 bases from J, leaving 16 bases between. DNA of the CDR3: TGCGCCAGCAGTGTTCGGAGAGGGGGGGTTGAAGCTTTCTTT. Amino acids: CASSVRRGGVEAFF.

The CDR3 DNA is TGCAGTGCTAGAGATCAGCCTAGCGGATACTACAATGAGCAGTTCTTC. Protein sequence: CSARDQPSGYYNEQFF. The genes are TRBV20-1 and TRBJ2-1, with 7 positions matching TRBD2. Per germline, CDR1 DFQATT and CDR2 SNEGSKA (reference sequence). V lost 0 bases, J lost 3 bases, and 8 bases stayed unmatched. CDR3 size: 16 residues.

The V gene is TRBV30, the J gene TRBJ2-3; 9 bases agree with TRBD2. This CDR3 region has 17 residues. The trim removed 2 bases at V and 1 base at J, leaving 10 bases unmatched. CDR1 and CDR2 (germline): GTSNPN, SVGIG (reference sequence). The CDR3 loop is CAWSPGKREVRTDTQYF. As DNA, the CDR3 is TGTGCCTGGAGTCCAGGGAAGCGGGAGGTACGCACAGATACGCAGTATTTT.

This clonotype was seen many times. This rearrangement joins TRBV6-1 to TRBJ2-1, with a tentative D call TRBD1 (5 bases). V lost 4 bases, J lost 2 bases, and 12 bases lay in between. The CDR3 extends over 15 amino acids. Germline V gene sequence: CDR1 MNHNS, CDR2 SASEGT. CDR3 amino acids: CASSGTGRAYNEQFF. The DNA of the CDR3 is TGTGCCAGCAGTGGGACGGGCAGGGCCTACAATGAGCAGTTCTTC.

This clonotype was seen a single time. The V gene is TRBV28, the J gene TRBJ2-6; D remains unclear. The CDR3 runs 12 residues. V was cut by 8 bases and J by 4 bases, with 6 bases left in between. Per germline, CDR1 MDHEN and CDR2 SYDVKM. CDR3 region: CASRLGANVLTF. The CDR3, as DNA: TGTGCCAGCCGTCTCGGGGCCAACGTCCTGACTTTC.

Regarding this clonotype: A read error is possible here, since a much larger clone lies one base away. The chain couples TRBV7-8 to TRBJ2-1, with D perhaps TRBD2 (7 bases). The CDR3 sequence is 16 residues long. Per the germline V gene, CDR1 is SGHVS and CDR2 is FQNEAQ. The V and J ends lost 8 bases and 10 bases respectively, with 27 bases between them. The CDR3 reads CASSRRKGGELKEQFF. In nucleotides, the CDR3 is TGTGCCAGCTCTCGCAGGAAAGGGGGGGAGTTAAAGGAGCAGTTCTTC.

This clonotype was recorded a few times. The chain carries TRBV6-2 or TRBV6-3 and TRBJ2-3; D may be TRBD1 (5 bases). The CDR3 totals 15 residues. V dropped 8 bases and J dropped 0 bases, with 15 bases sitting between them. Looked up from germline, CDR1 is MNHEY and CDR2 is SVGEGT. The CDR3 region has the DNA TGTGCCAGCGGACACAGGATGGACAGCACAGATACGCAGTATTTT. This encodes CASGHRMDSTDTQYF.